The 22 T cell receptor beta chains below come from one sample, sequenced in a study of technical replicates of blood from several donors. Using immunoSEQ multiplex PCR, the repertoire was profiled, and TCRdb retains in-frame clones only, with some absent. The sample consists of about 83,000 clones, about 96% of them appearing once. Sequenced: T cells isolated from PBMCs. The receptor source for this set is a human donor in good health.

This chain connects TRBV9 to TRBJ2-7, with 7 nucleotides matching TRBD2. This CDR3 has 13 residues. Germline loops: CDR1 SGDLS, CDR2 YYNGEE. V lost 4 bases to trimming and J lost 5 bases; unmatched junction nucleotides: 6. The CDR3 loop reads CASSRTGTNEQYF. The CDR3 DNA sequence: TGTGCCAGCAGCAGGACCGGGACTAACGAGCAGTACTTC.

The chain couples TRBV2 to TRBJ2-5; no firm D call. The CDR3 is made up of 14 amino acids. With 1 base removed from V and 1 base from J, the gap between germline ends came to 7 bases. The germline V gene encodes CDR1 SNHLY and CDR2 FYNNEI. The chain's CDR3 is CASSEGSVQETQYF. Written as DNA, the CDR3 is TGTGCCAGCAGTGAAGGAAGCGTCCAAGAGACCCAGTACTTC. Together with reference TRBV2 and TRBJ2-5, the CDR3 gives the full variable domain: EPEVTQTPSHQVTQMGQEVILRCVPISNHLYFYWYRQILGQKVEFLVSFYNNEISEKSEIFDDQFSVERPDGSNFTLKIRSTKLEDSAMYFCASSEGSVQETQYFGPGTRLLVL.

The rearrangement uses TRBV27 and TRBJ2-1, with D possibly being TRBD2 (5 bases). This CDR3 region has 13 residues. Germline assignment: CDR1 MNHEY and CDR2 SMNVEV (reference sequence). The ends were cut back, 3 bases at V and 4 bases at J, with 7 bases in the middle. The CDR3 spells CASSLDLYNEQFF. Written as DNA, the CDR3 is TGTGCCAGCAGTTTGGACTTATACAATGAGCAGTTCTTC.

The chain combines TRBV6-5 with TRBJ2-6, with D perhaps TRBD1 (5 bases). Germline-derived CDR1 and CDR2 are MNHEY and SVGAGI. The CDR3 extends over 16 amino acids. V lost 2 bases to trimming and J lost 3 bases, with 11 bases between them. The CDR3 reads CASSYQDSSGANVLTF. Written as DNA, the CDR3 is TGTGCCAGCAGTTACCAAGACAGTAGTGGGGCCAACGTCCTGACTTTC.

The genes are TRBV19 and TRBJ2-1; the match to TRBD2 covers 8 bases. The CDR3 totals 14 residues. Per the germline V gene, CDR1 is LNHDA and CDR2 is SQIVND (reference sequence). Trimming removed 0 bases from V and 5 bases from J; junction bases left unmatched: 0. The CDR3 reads CASSIELADNEQFF. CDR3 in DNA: TGTGCCAGTAGTATAGAACTAGCGGACAATGAGCAGTTCTTC. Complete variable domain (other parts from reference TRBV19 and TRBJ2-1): DGGITQSPKYLFRKEGQNVTLSCEQNLNHDAMYWYRQDPGQGLRLIYYSQIVNDFQKGDIAEGYSVSREKKESFPLTVTSAQKNPTAFYLCASSIELADNEQFFGPGTRLTVL.

The CDR3: CASSDSAFTNTGELFF. CDR3 DNA sequence: TGTGCCAGTAGTGATTCTGCGTTTACGAACACCGGGGAGCTGTTTTTT. The chain links TRBV19 to TRBJ2-2, with unresolved D. The CDR3 totals 16 residues. Trimming cost V 5 bases and J 0 bases, with 13 bases left between them. Looked up from germline, CDR1 is LNHDA and CDR2 is SQIVND (reference sequence).

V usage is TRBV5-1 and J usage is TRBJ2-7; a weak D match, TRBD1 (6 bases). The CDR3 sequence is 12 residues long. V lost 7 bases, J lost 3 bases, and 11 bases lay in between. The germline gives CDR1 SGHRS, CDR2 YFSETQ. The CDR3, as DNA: TGCGCCAGCGCTATACAGGGCTACGAGCAGTACTTC. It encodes CASAIQGYEQYF.

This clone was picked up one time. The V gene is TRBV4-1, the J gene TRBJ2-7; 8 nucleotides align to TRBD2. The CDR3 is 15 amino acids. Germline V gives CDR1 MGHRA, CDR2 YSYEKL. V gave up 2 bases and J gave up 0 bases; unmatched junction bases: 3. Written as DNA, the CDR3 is TGCGCCAGCAGCCAACAGACTAGCGCCTCCTACGAGCAGTACTTC. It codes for CASSQQTSASYEQYF.

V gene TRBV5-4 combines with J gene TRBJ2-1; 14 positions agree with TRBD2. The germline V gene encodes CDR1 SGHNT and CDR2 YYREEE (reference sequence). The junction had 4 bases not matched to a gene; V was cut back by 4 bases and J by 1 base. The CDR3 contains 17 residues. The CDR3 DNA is TGTGCCAGCAGCCGGGGGACTAGCGGGAGTTCCTACAATGAGCAGTTCTTC. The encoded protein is CASSRGTSGSSYNEQFF.

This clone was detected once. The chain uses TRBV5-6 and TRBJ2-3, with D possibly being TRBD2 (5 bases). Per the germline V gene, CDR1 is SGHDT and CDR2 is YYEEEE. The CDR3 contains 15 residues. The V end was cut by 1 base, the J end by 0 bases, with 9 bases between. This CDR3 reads CASSLRAASTDTQYF. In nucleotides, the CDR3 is TGTGCCAGCAGCTTGAGAGCGGCTAGCACAGATACGCAGTATTTT.

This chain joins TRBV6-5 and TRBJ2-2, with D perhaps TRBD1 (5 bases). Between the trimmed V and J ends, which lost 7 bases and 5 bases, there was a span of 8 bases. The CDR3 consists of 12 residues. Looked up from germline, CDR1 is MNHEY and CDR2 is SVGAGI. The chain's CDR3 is CASTAGTGELFF. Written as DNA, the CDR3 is TGTGCCAGCACCGCAGGGACCGGGGAGCTGTTTTTT.

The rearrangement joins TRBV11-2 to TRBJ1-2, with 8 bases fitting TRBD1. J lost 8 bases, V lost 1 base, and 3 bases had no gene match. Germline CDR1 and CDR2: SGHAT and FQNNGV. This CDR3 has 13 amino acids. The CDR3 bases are TGTGCCAGCAGCTTAGCTGCAGGGGGCGGCTACACCTTC. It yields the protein CASSLAAGGGYTF.

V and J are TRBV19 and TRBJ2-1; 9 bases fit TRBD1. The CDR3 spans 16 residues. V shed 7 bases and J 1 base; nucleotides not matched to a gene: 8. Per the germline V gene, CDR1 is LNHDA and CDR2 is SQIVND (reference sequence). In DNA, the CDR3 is TGTGCCAGTACTAAAGCGGGACAGGGATCCTACAATGAGCAGTTCTTC. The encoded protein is CASTKAGQGSYNEQFF.

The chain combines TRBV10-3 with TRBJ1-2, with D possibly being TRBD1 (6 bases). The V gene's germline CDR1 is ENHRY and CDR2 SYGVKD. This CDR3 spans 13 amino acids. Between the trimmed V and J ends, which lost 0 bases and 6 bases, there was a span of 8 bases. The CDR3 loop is CAISESAGDGYTF. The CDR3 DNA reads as TGTGCCATCAGTGAGTCTGCAGGGGATGGCTACACCTTC.

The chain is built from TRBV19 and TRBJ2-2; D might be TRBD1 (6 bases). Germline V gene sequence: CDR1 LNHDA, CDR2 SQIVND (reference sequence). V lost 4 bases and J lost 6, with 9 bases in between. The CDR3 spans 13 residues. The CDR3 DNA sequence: TGTGCCAGTAGTAAACAGGGCTCCGGGGAGCTGTTTTTT. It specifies CASSKQGSGELFF.

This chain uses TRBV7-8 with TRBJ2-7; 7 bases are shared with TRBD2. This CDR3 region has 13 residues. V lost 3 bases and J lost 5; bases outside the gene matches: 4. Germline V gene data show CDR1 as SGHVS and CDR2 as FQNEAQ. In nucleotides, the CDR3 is TGTGCCAGCAGCTTTAGAGGGAGGGACGAGCAGTACTTC. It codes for CASSFRGRDEQYF. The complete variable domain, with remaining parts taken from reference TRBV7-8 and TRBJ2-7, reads GAGVSQSPRYKVAKRGQDVALRCDPISGHVSLFWYQQALGQGPEFLTYFQNEAQLDKSGLPSDRFFAERPEGSVSTLKIQRTQQEDSAVYLCASSFRGRDEQYFGPGTRLTVT.

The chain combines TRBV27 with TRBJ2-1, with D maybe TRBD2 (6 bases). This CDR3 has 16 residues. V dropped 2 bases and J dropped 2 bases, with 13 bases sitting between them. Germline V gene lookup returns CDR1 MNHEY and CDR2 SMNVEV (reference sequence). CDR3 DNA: TGTGCCAGCAGTTTACAGGACTACTCGGCCTACAATGAGCAGTTCTTC. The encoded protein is CASSLQDYSAYNEQFF.

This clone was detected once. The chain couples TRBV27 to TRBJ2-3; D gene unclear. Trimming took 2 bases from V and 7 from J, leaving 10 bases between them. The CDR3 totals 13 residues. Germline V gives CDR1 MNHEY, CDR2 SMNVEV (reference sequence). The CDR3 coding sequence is TGTGCCAGCAGTTTAGAGAGGAGCAATACGCAGTATTTT. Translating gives CASSLERSNTQYF.

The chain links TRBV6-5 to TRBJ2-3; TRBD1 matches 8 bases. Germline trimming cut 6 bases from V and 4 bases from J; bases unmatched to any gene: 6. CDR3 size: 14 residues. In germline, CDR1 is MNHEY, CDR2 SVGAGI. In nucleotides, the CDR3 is TGTGCCAGCAGGGACAGGGAAAGCCCAGATACGCAGTATTTT. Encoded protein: CASRDRESPDTQYF.

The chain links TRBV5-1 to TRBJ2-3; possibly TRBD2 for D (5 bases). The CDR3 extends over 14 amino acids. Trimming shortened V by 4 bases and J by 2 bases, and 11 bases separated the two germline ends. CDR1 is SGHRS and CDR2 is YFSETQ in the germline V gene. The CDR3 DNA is TGCGCCAGCAGCCAGAGCGGCGACACAGATACGCAGTATTTT. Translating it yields CASSQSGDTDTQYF.

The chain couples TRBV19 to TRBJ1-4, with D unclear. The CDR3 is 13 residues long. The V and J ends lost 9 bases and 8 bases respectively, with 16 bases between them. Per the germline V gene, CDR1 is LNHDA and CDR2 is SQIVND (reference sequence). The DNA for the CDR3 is TGTGCCAGCCGACCGGAGATACGGGAAAAACTGTTTTTT. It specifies CASRPEIREKLFF. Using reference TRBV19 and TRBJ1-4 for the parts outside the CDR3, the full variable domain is DGGITQSPKYLFRKEGQNVTLSCEQNLNHDAMYWYRQDPGQGLRLIYYSQIVNDFQKGDIAEGYSVSREKKESFPLTVTSAQKNPTAFYLCASRPEIREKLFFGSGTQLSVL.

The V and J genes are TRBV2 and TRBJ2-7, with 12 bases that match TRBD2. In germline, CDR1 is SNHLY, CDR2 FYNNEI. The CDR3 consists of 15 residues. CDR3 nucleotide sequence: TGTGGATTAGGGGCTGGACTAGCGGGACCCTACGAGCAGTACTTC. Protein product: CGLGAGLAGPYEQYF.